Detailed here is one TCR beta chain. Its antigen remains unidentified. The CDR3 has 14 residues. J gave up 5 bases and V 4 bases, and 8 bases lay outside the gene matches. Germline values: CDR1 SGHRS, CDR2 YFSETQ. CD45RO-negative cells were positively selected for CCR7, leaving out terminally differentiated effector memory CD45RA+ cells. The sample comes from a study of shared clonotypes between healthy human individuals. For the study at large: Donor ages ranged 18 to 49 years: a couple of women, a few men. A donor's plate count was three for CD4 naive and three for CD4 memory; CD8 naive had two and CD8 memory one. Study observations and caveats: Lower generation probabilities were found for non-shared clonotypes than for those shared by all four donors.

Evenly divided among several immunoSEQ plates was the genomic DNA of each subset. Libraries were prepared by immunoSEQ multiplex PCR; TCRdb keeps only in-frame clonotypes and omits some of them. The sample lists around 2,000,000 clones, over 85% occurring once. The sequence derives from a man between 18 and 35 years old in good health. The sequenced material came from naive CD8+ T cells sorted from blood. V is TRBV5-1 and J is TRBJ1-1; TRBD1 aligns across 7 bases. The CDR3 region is CASSTTGPGTEAFF. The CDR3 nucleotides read TGCGCCAGCAGCACGACAGGGCCCGGGACTGAAGCTTTCTTT.